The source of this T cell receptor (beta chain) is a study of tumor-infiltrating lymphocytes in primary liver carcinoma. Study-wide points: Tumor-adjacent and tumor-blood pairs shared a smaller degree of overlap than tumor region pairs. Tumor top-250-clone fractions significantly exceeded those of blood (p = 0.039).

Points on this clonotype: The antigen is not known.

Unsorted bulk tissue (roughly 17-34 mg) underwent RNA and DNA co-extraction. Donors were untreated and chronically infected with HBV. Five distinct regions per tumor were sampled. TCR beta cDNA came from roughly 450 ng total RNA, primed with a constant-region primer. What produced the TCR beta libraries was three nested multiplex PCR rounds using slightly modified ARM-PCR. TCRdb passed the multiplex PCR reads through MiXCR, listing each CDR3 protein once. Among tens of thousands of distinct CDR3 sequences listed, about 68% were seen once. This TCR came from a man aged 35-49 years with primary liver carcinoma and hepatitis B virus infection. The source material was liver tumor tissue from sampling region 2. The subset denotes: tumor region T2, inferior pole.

The CDR3 here is CASSQEEVKLFF. The CDR3 DNA reads as TGCGCCAGCAGCCAAGAGGAAGTGAAACTGTTTTTT. This chain links TRBV4-1 with TRBJ1-4; unclear D gene. Trimming took off 0 bases at V and 11 bases at J, with 7 bases between the two ends. CDR1 is MGHRA, CDR2 YSYEKL, per germline. This CDR3 region has 12 residues.